The 22 T cell receptor beta chains given below trace back to one sample, sequenced in a study of blood T cell repertoires in COVID-19. Profiled with immunoSEQ multiplex PCR; TCRdb holds only in-frame clones, not every one. Of a few hundred thousand clones in the sample, more than 75% are singletons; the top ten hold 1.9%. Sequenced sample: peripheral blood. These receptors came from a man aged 35 to 55 with active or convalescent COVID-19.

The chain links TRBV5-1 to TRBJ1-1, with a tentative D call TRBD1 (5 bases). V lost 0 bases, J lost 3 bases, and 12 bases lay in between. The CDR3 runs to 15 residues. Germline loops: CDR1 SGHRS, CDR2 YFSETQ. This CDR3 is CASSLAGGYYTEAFF. The CDR3 DNA sequence: TGCGCCAGCAGCTTGGCCGGGGGGTACTACACTGAAGCTTTCTTT.

The CDR3 region has the DNA TGTGCCTGGTCCGGGGGGGCCCCCTACGAGCAGTACTTC. It yields the protein CAWSGGAPYEQYF. The chain couples TRBV30 to TRBJ2-7, with 8 nucleotides matching TRBD2. Per germline, CDR1 GTSNPN and CDR2 SVGIG (reference sequence). V shed 5 bases and J 2 bases; nucleotides not matched to a gene: 5. The CDR3 spans 13 residues. Filled out from reference TRBV30 and TRBJ2-7, the complete variable domain reads SQTIHQWPATLVQPVGSPLSLECTVEGTSNPNLYWYRQAAGRGLQLLFYSVGIGQISSEVPQNLSASRPQDRQFILSSKKLLLSDSGFYLCAWSGGAPYEQYFGPGTRLTVT.

The CDR3 DNA sequence: TGCAGCGTTGTTGGGGGCGCGACCGGCTACACCTTC. Amino acid sequence: CSVVGGATGYTF. The chain carries TRBV29-1 and TRBJ1-2, with TRBD1 as a possible D gene (6 bases). Germline-derived CDR1 and CDR2 are SQVTM and ANQGSEA. This CDR3 is 12 amino acids long. Trimming removed 4 bases from V and 8 bases from J, with 14 bases in between.

V is TRBV14 and J is TRBJ1-1; D not resolved. Trimming left V 2 bases short and J 4 bases short, with 14 bases between. Germline values: CDR1 SGHDN, CDR2 FVKESK. The CDR3 runs to 15 residues. CDR3 amino acids: CASSQNRRGLTEAFF. DNA of the CDR3: TGTGCCAGCAGCCAAAATCGAAGAGGGCTCACTGAAGCTTTCTTT.

The chain uses TRBV5-4 and TRBJ1-1, with 9 bases fitting TRBD1. This CDR3 region has 14 residues. Germline-derived CDR1 and CDR2 are SGHNT and YYREEE (reference sequence). The trim removed 4 bases at V and 3 bases at J, leaving 4 bases unmatched. CDR3 nucleotide sequence: TGTGCCAGCAGCCGCCGGGACAGGGACACTGAAGCTTTCTTT. This codes for CASSRRDRDTEAFF.

The chain employs TRBV19 and TRBJ2-7; 7 nucleotides line up with TRBD1. The CDR3 has 15 residues. Germline assignment: CDR1 LNHDA and CDR2 SQIVND (reference sequence). J lost 5 bases, V lost 4 bases, and 11 bases had no gene match. CDR3 region: CASSTTGTEYHEQYF. The CDR3 region has the DNA TGTGCCAGTAGTACTACCGGGACAGAATATCACGAGCAGTACTTC. Looking up the rest from reference TRBV19 and TRBJ2-7 gives the full variable domain: DGGITQSPKYLFRKEGQNVTLSCEQNLNHDAMYWYRQDPGQGLRLIYYSQIVNDFQKGDIAEGYSVSREKKESFPLTVTSAQKNPTAFYLCASSTTGTEYHEQYFGPGTRLTVT.

The genes are TRBV25-1 and TRBJ2-5; TRBD2 aligns across 9 bases. Germline lookup yields CDR1 MGHDK and CDR2 SYGVNS. J gave up 3 bases and V 7 bases, and 6 bases lay outside the gene matches. This CDR3 is built from 14 residues. This chain's CDR3 is CASIGGRAEETQYF. In DNA, the CDR3 is TGTGCCAGCATTGGCGGGAGGGCCGAAGAGACCCAGTACTTC.

The rearrangement joins TRBV28 to TRBJ1-1; TRBD1 might be the D (6 bases). The V end was cut by 6 bases, the J end by 1 base, with 12 bases between. Germline V gene lookup returns CDR1 MDHEN and CDR2 SYDVKM. The CDR3 is 14 residues long. The CDR3 sequence is CASRTGDKNTEAFF. Written as DNA, the CDR3 is TGTGCCAGCAGAACCGGGGACAAGAACACTGAAGCTTTCTTT.

V usage is TRBV3-1 (or the pseudogene TRBV3-2) and J usage is TRBJ1-2, with 7 nucleotides matching TRBD1. The V segment lost 3 bases and the J segment 7 bases; nucleotides outside the gene matches: 11. Germline V gene data show CDR1 as LGHDT and CDR2 as YNNKEL (reference sequence). The CDR3 consists of 15 residues. The CDR3 here is CASSQPLPDRVGYTF. The CDR3 DNA is TGTGCCAGCAGCCAGCCTCTACCCGACAGGGTTGGCTACACCTTC.

The rearrangement joins TRBV2 to TRBJ1-2; D is perhaps TRBD1 (5 bases). There are 14 residues in the CDR3. Per germline, CDR1 SNHLY and CDR2 FYNNEI. V was trimmed by 4 bases and J by 5 bases, leaving 14 bases between them. CDR3 coding DNA: TGTGCCAGCAGTGTCGACAGTTCTTCTTATGGCTACACCTTC. Its translation: CASSVDSSSYGYTF.

This chain uses TRBV11-3 with TRBJ2-7; 9 bases fit TRBD1. This CDR3 has 15 amino acids. CDR1 is SGHNT and CDR2 is YENEEA in the germline V gene. V was clipped by 5 bases and J by 1 base; unmatched bases: 6. CDR3 in DNA: TGTGCCAGCAGCCTCCGGGACAGGGAATCCTACGAGCAGTACTTC. Protein: CASSLRDRESYEQYF.

This clone came up once. The rearrangement joins TRBV6-5 to TRBJ1-1, with D unclear. Germline V lookup: CDR1 MNHEY, CDR2 SVGAGI. CDR3 length equals 15 residues. Trimming took 2 bases from V and 4 from J, leaving 14 bases between them. The CDR3 region is CASSYGVEEVTEAFF. The CDR3, as DNA: TGTGCCAGCAGTTACGGGGTGGAGGAGGTCACTGAAGCTTTCTTT.

This chain links TRBV21-1 with TRBJ2-6; the D call of TRBD2 is as the table states it, not checked on the DNA. TRBV21-1 is a pseudogene. The CDR3 has 16 residues. The CDR3 coding sequence is TGTGCCAGCAGCAAACACGGAGGGGCTGGGGCCAACGTCCTGACTTTC. Its translation is CASSKHGGAGANVLTF.

The chain uses TRBV19 and TRBJ1-2, with D perhaps TRBD1 (5 bases). The V gene lost 6 bases and the J gene lost 1 base, with 6 bases spanning the gap. The CDR3 extends over 12 amino acids. Germline V gene data show CDR1 as LNHDA and CDR2 as SQIVND (reference sequence). The chain's CDR3 is CASRGDNYGYTF. The CDR3 DNA follows: TGTGCCAGTAGAGGGGATAACTATGGCTACACCTTC.

V usage is TRBV2 and J usage is TRBJ1-5; D gene uncertain. This CDR3 region has 12 residues. Trimming left V 4 bases short and J 1 base short, with 2 bases between. CDR1 and CDR2 (germline): SNHLY, FYNNEI. CDR3 residues: CASSVSNQPQHF. CDR3 in DNA: TGTGCCAGCAGTGTAAGCAATCAGCCCCAGCATTTT. The full variable domain, its missing parts supplied by reference TRBV2 and TRBJ1-5, is EPEVTQTPSHQVTQMGQEVILRCVPISNHLYFYWYRQILGQKVEFLVSFYNNEISEKSEIFDDQFSVERPDGSNFTLKIRSTKLEDSAMYFCASSVSNQPQHFGDGTRLSIL.

V gene TRBV3-1 (or the pseudogene TRBV3-2) combines with J gene TRBJ1-1; 7 bases are shared with TRBD1. The CDR3 spans 15 residues. Looked up from germline, CDR1 is LGHDT and CDR2 is YNNKEL (reference sequence). The V and J ends lost 3 bases and 1 base, in that order; junction bases with no gene match: 5. The CDR3 DNA reads TGTGCCAGCAGCCAGGCCGACAGGGCGAACACTGAAGCTTTCTTT. This encodes CASSQADRANTEAFF.

This chain joins TRBV5-1 and TRBJ2-1, with D perhaps matching TRBD1 (6 bases). CDR1 SGHRS and CDR2 YFSETQ come from the germline V gene. V lost 1 base and J 5 bases, leaving 13 bases between the germline ends. The CDR3 length is 15 residues. CDR3 sequence reads: CASSLFAGADNEQFF. The DNA of the CDR3 is TGCGCCAGCAGCTTGTTTGCAGGGGCGGACAATGAGCAGTTCTTC.

This sequence joins TRBV10-3 and TRBJ2-3; 12 nucleotides align to TRBD1. The ends lost 2 bases at V and 14 bases at J; junction bases unmatched: 14. Germline V gene sequence: CDR1 ENHRY, CDR2 SYGVKD. This CDR3 has 16 residues. The CDR3 spells CAISEHAGTGGPSPYF. The CDR3 DNA follows: TGTGCCATCAGTGAGCATGCCGGGACAGGGGGCCCCTCTCCGTATTTT.

The gene calls are TRBV27 and TRBJ1-5; maybe TRBD1 (5 bases). V was cut by 6 bases and J by 1 base, with 13 bases left in between. The CDR3 consists of 15 residues. Looked up from germline, CDR1 is MNHEY and CDR2 is SMNVEV (reference sequence). CDR3 nucleotides: TGTGCCAGCAGAAAAGGACAAGTAAGCAATCAGCCCCAGCATTTT. Protein: CASRKGQVSNQPQHF.

The chain is built from TRBV7-3 and TRBJ2-3, with TRBD1 as a possible D gene (6 bases). Germline CDR1 reads SGHTA; CDR2 reads FQGTGA. CDR3 length: 15 amino acids. Deletions cut 5 bases from V and 0 bases from J, with 12 bases between. The CDR3 here is CASSPQGFSTDTQYF. CDR3 sequence (DNA): TGTGCCAGCAGCCCGCAGGGGTTCAGCACAGATACGCAGTATTTT.

The J gene is TRBJ2-7, the V gene TRBV23-1; 10 bases map to TRBD2. TRBV23-1 has ORF status, its function being uncertain. The CDR3 is 15 amino acids. The V and J ends lost 0 bases and 6 bases, in that order; junction bases with no gene match: 5. CDR3 residues: CASSQSSGGASEQYF. The CDR3 DNA follows: TGCGCCAGCAGTCAATCGAGCGGGGGGGCATCCGAGCAGTACTTC.

This clone was seen once. The V gene is TRBV28, the J gene TRBJ1-6; 10 positions agree with TRBD1. The CDR3 has 13 residues. Germline CDR1 reads MDHEN; CDR2 reads SYDVKM. J lost 9 bases, V lost 10 bases, and 6 bases had no gene match. The CDR3 loop reads CATRQGASSPLHF. CDR3 DNA: TGTGCCACCCGACAGGGGGCTTCTTCACCCCTCCACTTT.